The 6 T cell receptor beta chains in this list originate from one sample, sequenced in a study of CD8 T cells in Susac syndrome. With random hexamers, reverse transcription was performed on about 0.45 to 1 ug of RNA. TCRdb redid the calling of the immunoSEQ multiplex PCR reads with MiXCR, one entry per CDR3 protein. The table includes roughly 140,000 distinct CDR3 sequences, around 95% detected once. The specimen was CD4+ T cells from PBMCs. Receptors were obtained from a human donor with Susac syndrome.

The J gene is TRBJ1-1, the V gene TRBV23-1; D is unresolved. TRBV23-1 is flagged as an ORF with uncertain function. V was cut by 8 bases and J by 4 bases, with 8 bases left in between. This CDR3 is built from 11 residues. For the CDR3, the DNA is TGCGCCAGCGCGGGGAGCACTGAAGCTTTCTTT. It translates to CASAGSTEAFF.

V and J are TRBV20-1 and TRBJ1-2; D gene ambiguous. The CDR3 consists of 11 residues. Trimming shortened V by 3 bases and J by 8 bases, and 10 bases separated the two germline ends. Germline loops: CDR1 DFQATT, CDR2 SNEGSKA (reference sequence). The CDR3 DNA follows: TGCAGTGCTAGGATTGGTGGAGGCTACACCTTC. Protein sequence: CSARIGGGYTF.

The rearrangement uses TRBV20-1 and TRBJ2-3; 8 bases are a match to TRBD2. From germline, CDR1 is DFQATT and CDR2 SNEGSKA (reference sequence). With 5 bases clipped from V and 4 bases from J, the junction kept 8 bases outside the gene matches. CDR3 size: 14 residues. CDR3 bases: TGCAGTGCTGCCCTTAGCGGGAACGCAGATACGCAGTATTTT. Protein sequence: CSAALSGNADTQYF.

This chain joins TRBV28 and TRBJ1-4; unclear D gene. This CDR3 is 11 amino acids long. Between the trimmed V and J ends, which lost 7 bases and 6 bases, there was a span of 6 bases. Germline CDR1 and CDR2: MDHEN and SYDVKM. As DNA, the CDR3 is TGTGCCAGCAAAGAGGATGAAAAACTGTTTTTT. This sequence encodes CASKEDEKLFF.

The CDR3 DNA sequence: TGCAGTGCTAGGGATGACAGGGTCCAGCCCCAGCATTTT. Amino acid sequence: CSARDDRVQPQHF. V and J are TRBV20-1 and TRBJ1-5; 7 bases are shared with TRBD1. J lost 7 bases, V lost 3 bases, and 6 bases had no gene match. This CDR3 comprises 13 residues. Germline CDR1 reads DFQATT; CDR2 reads SNEGSKA (reference sequence).

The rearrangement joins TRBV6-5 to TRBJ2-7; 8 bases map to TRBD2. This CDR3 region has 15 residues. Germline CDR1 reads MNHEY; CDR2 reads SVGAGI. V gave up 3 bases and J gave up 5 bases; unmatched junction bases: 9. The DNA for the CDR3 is TGTGCCAGCAGTTATTCGGCGGGAGGTGTCCACGAGCAGTACTTC. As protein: CASSYSAGGVHEQYF.